Listed here are 23 T cell receptor beta chains from one sample, sequenced in a study of response to subunit inactivated influenza vaccine. TCRdb passed the RT-PCR reads through MiXCR, listing each CDR3 protein once. The table shows some 500,000 distinct CDR3 sequences, with 25% occurring only once. The sequencing used CD4+ T cells sorted from PBMCs, collected roughly 5 days after vaccination. The source is a man between 50 and 59 years old who received an inactivated influenza vaccine.

This clonotype was seen a handful of times. The chain combines TRBV6-1 with TRBJ2-5, with D possibly TRBD1 on 6 matching bases. Trimming shortened V by 4 bases and J by 2 bases, and 8 bases separated the two germline ends. The CDR3 is 13 residues long. In germline, CDR1 is MNHNS, CDR2 SASEGT. This CDR3 is CASSVDRQETQYF. CDR3 sequence (DNA): TGTGCCAGCAGTGTGGACAGACAAGAGACCCAGTACTTC.

This clonotype has more than one count but fewer than ten. The V gene is TRBV12-3 or TRBV12-4, the J gene TRBJ2-3; D perhaps matches TRBD2 (6 bases). V was clipped by 3 bases and J by 1 base, with 11 bases between them. The CDR3 covers 15 residues. The CDR3 DNA reads as TGTGCCAGCAGTTTCGGGGGTCTGGGCACAGATACGCAGTATTTT. This sequence encodes CASSFGGLGTDTQYF.

This clonotype was counted a few times. The chain recombines TRBV2 with TRBJ2-7; D may be TRBD1 (6 bases). This CDR3 spans 12 amino acids. V shed 6 bases and J shed 1 base, with 7 bases lying between them. Germline lookup yields CDR1 SNHLY and CDR2 FYNNEI. In DNA, the CDR3 is TGTGCCAGCAGCGACAGGTCCTACGAGCAGTACTTC. Translation gives CASSDRSYEQYF.

For the CDR3, the DNA is TGTGCCAGCAGAGGCCGAACCTACGAGCAGTACTTC. It is translated as CASRGRTYEQYF. The chain employs TRBV12-3 or TRBV12-4 and TRBJ2-7; D call uncertain. The CDR3 extends over 12 amino acids. V was trimmed by 6 bases and J by 2 bases, leaving 8 bases between them.

The chain recombines TRBV6-2 or TRBV6-3 with TRBJ2-7; 10 nucleotides line up with TRBD2. J lost 5 bases, V lost 10 bases, and 11 bases had no gene match. The CDR3 spans 14 residues. CDR1 MNHEY and CDR2 SVGEGT come from the germline V gene. The CDR3 here is CATYRTSGWNEQYF. The CDR3 nucleotides read TGTGCCACCTATCGGACTAGCGGATGGAACGAGCAGTACTTC.

The chain uses TRBV5-5 and TRBJ2-7; 8 bases fit TRBD2. V lost 4 bases and J lost 5; bases outside the gene matches: 8. The V gene's germline CDR1 is SGHKS and CDR2 YYEKEE (reference sequence). This CDR3 is built from 14 residues. CDR3 in DNA: TGTGCCAGCAGCAGCGGGACTAGGTTTAACGAGCAGTACTTC. Encoded protein: CASSSGTRFNEQYF.

This clonotype was detected only a few times. V gene TRBV30 combines with J gene TRBJ2-6, with D tentatively TRBD2 (6 bases). The CDR3 loop spans 14 amino acids. Trimming left V 2 bases short and J 3 bases short, with 8 bases between. Germline V gene data show CDR1 as GTSNPN and CDR2 as SVGIG (reference sequence). CDR3 DNA sequence: TGTGCCTGGAGTTTCGGGAGTGGGGCCAACGTCCTGACTTTC. Translation: CAWSFGSGANVLTF.

The chain carries TRBV3-1 and TRBJ2-1, with 10 nucleotides matching TRBD2. Germline assignment: CDR1 LGHDT and CDR2 YNNKEL (reference sequence). CDR3 size: 16 residues. V trimming: 4 bases; J trimming: 3 bases; junction bases outside the gene matches: 6. The CDR3, as DNA: TGTGCCAGCAGCCCCATACTAGCGGGGAGCTACAATGAGCAGTTCTTC. Its protein product is CASSPILAGSYNEQFF.

This clonotype was counted at least ten times. V usage is TRBV5-1 and J usage is TRBJ2-5, with 7 bases lining up with TRBD1. V lost 4 bases and J lost 1; bases outside the gene matches: 4. Per germline, CDR1 SGHRS and CDR2 YFSETQ. The CDR3 spans 14 residues. The CDR3 DNA reads as TGCGCCAGCAGCCCCGGACAGGTCCAAGAGACCCAGTACTTC. It translates to CASSPGQVQETQYF.

This clonotype was recorded a few times. V usage is TRBV20-1 and J usage is TRBJ2-3; D is ambiguous. The CDR3 covers 15 residues. Germline CDR1 is DFQATT and CDR2 is SNEGSKA (reference sequence). V lost 0 bases to trimming and J lost 6 bases, with 16 bases between them. The CDR3 is CSARDPSRVMDTQYF. CDR3 nucleotide sequence: TGCAGTGCTAGAGATCCTAGTCGGGTCATGGATACGCAGTATTTT.

The V gene is TRBV11-2, the J gene TRBJ1-1; TRBD1 might be the D (5 bases). The length of the CDR3 is 18 residues. The germline V gene encodes CDR1 SGHAT and CDR2 FQNNGV. Between the trimmed V and J ends, which lost 6 bases and 0 bases, there was a span of 23 bases. DNA for the CDR3: TGTGCCAGCAGATATAGGGGTGGGGCAGCTCCTATGAACACTGAAGCTTTCTTT. Amino acids: CASRYRGGAAPMNTEAFF.

This clonotype showed up just a few times. The CDR3 region has the DNA TGTGCCAGCACCTTGGGGGGAACCCTCTCCTACGAGCAGTACTTC. Residues: CASTLGGTLSYEQYF. J is TRBJ2-7 and V is TRBV7-8; weak D call: TRBD2 (6 bases). The CDR3 consists of 15 residues. The V end was cut by 7 bases, the J end by 0 bases, with 16 bases between. In germline, CDR1 is SGHVS, CDR2 FQNEAQ.

The sample holds a few counts of this clonotype. This chain links TRBV4-3 with TRBJ2-1; D unresolved. V was trimmed by 0 bases and J by 0 bases, leaving 12 bases between them. The germline V gene encodes CDR1 LGHNA and CDR2 YSLEER. This CDR3 has 17 amino acids. The CDR3 DNA is TGCGCCAGCAGCCAAGATTGGTACTCTAGCTCCTACAATGAGCAGTTCTTC. Translated: CASSQDWYSSSYNEQFF.

This clonotype was seen many times. This chain links TRBV6-2 or TRBV6-3 with TRBJ2-7, with 8 nucleotides matching TRBD2. Germline values: CDR1 MNHEY, CDR2 SVGEGT. The CDR3 runs to 15 residues. V lost 10 bases, J lost 6 bases, and 17 bases stayed unmatched. The CDR3 bases are TGTGCCACGACGGATGGGAGCGGGAGTAGGAGCGAGCAGTACTTC. Protein sequence: CATTDGSGSRSEQYF.

V is TRBV24-1 and J is TRBJ1-6; D ambiguous. Germline V gives CDR1 KGHDR, CDR2 SFDVKD. This CDR3 region has 15 residues. V gave up 4 bases and J gave up 7 bases, with 13 bases separating them. CDR3 DNA: TGTGCCACCAGTGAGGAGAGTGGGCCAAATTCACCCCTCCACTTT. Amino acid sequence: CATSEESGPNSPLHF.

This rearrangement joins TRBV20-1 to TRBJ2-1; TRBD1 agrees at 7 bases. The CDR3 extends over 14 amino acids. Germline V lookup: CDR1 DFQATT, CDR2 SNEGSKA (reference sequence). Unmatched junction bases numbered 9, after V lost 6 bases and J lost 4 bases. CDR3 in amino acids: CSAAPGTAYNEQFF. The CDR3 nucleotides read TGCAGTGCCGCCCCCGGGACAGCTTACAATGAGCAGTTCTTC.

This clonotype was detected only a few times. The V and J genes are TRBV12-3 or TRBV12-4 and TRBJ2-5; 8 positions match TRBD1. J gave up 5 bases and V 5 bases, and 10 bases lay outside the gene matches. This CDR3 is built from 15 residues. The CDR3 here is CASSPWTGQRETQYF. The CDR3 coding sequence is TGTGCCAGCAGTCCATGGACAGGGCAGCGGGAGACCCAGTACTTC.

V gene TRBV5-1 combines with J gene TRBJ1-5; tentative D call: TRBD1 (6 bases). The CDR3 has 17 amino acids. Germline V CDR1 and CDR2: SGHRS, YFSETQ. V gave up 0 bases and J gave up 2 bases, with 15 bases separating them. The CDR3 region is CASSLVVEGGGNQPQHF. The CDR3 nucleotides read TGCGCCAGCAGCTTGGTGGTTGAGGGGGGAGGCAATCAGCCCCAGCATTTT.

This clonotype was recorded a few times. V usage is TRBV5-1 and J usage is TRBJ1-1, with 7 positions matching TRBD1. The V gene end was trimmed by 5 bases and the J gene end by 1 base; junction bases not matched to a gene: 8. Germline assignment: CDR1 SGHRS and CDR2 YFSETQ. This CDR3 has 15 amino acids. CDR3 DNA: TGCGCCAGCAGACCTCACAGGGGTCAGAACACTGAAGCTTTCTTT. Translation: CASRPHRGQNTEAFF.

CDR3 DNA: TGTGCCAGCAGCTTAGAAGGGACAGGGGGAGACTACACCTTC. It yields the protein CASSLEGTGGDYTF. The V and J genes are TRBV7-9 and TRBJ1-2; 11 positions agree with TRBD1. V dropped 1 base and J dropped 10; count of bases not matched to a gene: 5. The germline gives CDR1 SEHNR, CDR2 FQNEAQ (reference sequence). The CDR3 consists of 14 residues.

This clonotype occurred a few times. This chain links TRBV20-1 with TRBJ2-3; 7 bases agree with TRBD1. The V gene's germline CDR1 is DFQATT and CDR2 SNEGSKA (reference sequence). Trimming took 0 bases from V and 8 from J; bases not matched to a gene: 11. CDR3 length: 15 residues. DNA for the CDR3: TGCAGTGCTAGAGACAAACGACAGGGTCGGGGTACGCAGTATTTT. Translating it yields CSARDKRQGRGTQYF.

This clonotype has only a few counts. The chain couples TRBV12-3 or TRBV12-4 to TRBJ1-1, with D possibly TRBD1 on 6 matching bases. Deletions cut 2 bases from V and 5 bases from J, with 9 bases between. There are 13 residues in the CDR3. CDR3: CASSLRGKTEAFF. In DNA form, the CDR3 reads TGTGCCAGCAGTTTAAGGGGGAAGACTGAAGCTTTCTTT.

This chain joins TRBV5-1 and TRBJ2-3, with TRBD2 identical over 9 bases. CDR1 is SGHRS and CDR2 is YFSETQ in the germline V gene. This CDR3 contains 19 residues. V lost 5 bases to trimming and J lost 7 bases; unmatched junction nucleotides: 23. The CDR3 region has the DNA TGCGCCAGCAGAATAAACCCCCTCTCTAGCGGGGTTTCTCGGAATACGCAGTATTTT. This codes for CASRINPLSSGVSRNTQYF.